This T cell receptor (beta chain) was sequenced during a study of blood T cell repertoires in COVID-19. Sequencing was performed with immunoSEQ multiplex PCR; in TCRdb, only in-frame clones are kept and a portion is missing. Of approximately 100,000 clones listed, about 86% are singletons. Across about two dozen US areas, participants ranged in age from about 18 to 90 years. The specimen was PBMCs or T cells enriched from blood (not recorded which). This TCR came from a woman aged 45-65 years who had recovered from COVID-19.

CDR3 sequence (DNA): TGCGCCAGCGCGGGGGGCGAAGAAAAACTGTTTTTT. Amino acids: CASAGGEEKLFF. The chain carries TRBV10-2 and TRBJ1-4; maybe TRBD1 (6 bases). Germline V gives CDR1 WSHSY, CDR2 SAAADI. The CDR3 totals 12 residues. V gave up 8 bases and J gave up 8 bases, with 12 bases separating them.